The clone carrying this T cell receptor beta chain has just one count. What it binds is unknown. This record belongs to a study of T cell responses to AZD1222 COVID-19 vaccine. Overall study results and limits: Across the whole spike, CD4 TCRs peaked at regions 160-218 and 743-854. Clonal diversity was possibly underestimated, and white British individuals and females predominated among donors.

The CDR3 sequence is 12 residues long. The V end lost 7 bases, the J end lost 2 bases, and 10 bases lay between the germline ends. Germline assignment: CDR1 SQVTM and CDR2 ANQGSEA. Libraries were prepared by immunoSEQ multiplex PCR; TCRdb keeps only in-frame clonotypes and omits some of them. This repertoire shows about 110,000 clones, 87% found once; its top ten account for 2.5% to 3.5%. This chain uses TRBV29-1 with TRBJ2-3; maybe TRBD2 (6 bases). This sequence originates from an adult in good health. This specimen consisted of peripheral blood, obtained on day 0 of AZD1222 vaccination. CDR3 sequence reads: CSAGTSTDTQYF. The CDR3 DNA is TGCAGCGCTGGGACTTCCACAGATACGCAGTATTTT.